The text below deals with one T cell receptor beta chain. Its antigen is not identified. This sample was taken from a study of regulatory T cells in long-lasting Graves disease. Study-level information: Antithyroid drugs had been taken by newly diagnosed Graves' patients for under 3 months. Study-wide results and limits: Peripheral blood was the sole material, not thyroid tissue.

Time point in this sample: newly diagnosed GD, antithyroid drugs for less than 3 months. After RNA was extracted from PBMCs, the TCR library was made from it. In building TCR beta libraries, iRepertoire HTBI primers were used together with Arm-PCR of CDR3 regions. TCRdb independently ran MiXCR on the multiplex PCR reads; one entry per CDR3 protein. The sample comprises over 300,000 distinct CDR3 sequences, 15% of which are singletons, and 20% to 25% rests with the top ten. V gave up 1 base and J gave up 8 bases, with 8 bases separating them. Germline V gene lookup returns CDR1 LGHNA and CDR2 YNFKEQ. CDR3 length equals 12 residues.

The source material was peripheral blood mononuclear cells (PBMCs), sampled at new diagnosis, from a patient treated with antithyroid drugs. The clonotype comes from a female donor with Graves disease. V usage is TRBV4-2 and J usage is TRBJ1-2, with a possible D match to TRBD1 (6 bases). This chain's CDR3 is CASSQVGAGYTF. The CDR3 DNA reads TGTGCCAGCAGCCAAGTGGGGGCAGGCTACACCTTC.